This T cell receptor (beta chain) was profiled in a study of beta chain features in type 1 diabetes. Sequenced material consisted of expressed TCRB transcripts (all of the isolated RNA was reverse transcribed). TCRdb's copy holds only in-frame clones and misses some; the assay was immunoSEQ multiplex PCR. The data contain 20,000 to 30,000 clones, about 70% of them singletons. Trimming stripped 4 bases from V and 3 bases from J, with 12 bases between. CDR3 length equals 14 residues. Germline-derived CDR1 and CDR2 are SGHTA and FQGNSA. The clonotype originates from a woman aged 40 to 50 in good health. V and J are TRBV7-2 and TRBJ1-2; no definite D call. The sequenced sample consisted of Tregs from blood. In DNA, the CDR3 is TGTGCCAGCAGCTCACTATCTGGTGACTATGGCTACACCTTC. Its translation: CASSSLSGDYGYTF.